The sequence of this T cell receptor beta chain was determined in a study of post-analysis software for immune sequencing data. This clonotype has more than one count but fewer than ten. The target antigen is unknown. Incorporated into the TCR beta cDNA libraries were unique molecular identifiers, which served to reduce PCR and sequencing biases. TCRdb re-analysed the PCR reads in MiXCR, keeping a single row per CDR3 protein. Of about 770,000 distinct CDR3 sequences detected, 46% appear once; the ten largest clones hold 4.9%. Notes on the study in general: Among multiple sclerosis patients, normalized Chao1 diversity was significantly below that of controls. TRBV5-6, TRBV5-1 and TRBV20-1 belonged to a set of roughly five TRBV segments that were more frequent in patients than controls.

The germline gives CDR1 SQVTM, CDR2 ANQGSEA. Germline trimming cut 2 bases from V and 3 bases from J; bases unmatched to any gene: 3. This CDR3 is built from 15 residues. The sequence came from a girl between 10 and 17 years old with multiple sclerosis. The sequenced material came from blood. V and J are TRBV29-1 and TRBJ2-1, with 11 bases aligning to TRBD2. CDR3 region: CSVEPTSGSYNEQFF. The CDR3 DNA sequence: TGCAGCGTTGAACCAACTAGCGGGAGCTACAATGAGCAGTTCTTC.